The subject of this entry is one T cell receptor (beta chain). Its antigen is as yet unknown. Germline-derived CDR1 and CDR2 are SGHTA and FQGNSA. Trimming removed 3 bases at V and 2 bases at J, with 17 bases between. This CDR3 is 17 amino acids long. The data were taken from a study of glioma-infiltrating T cells after dendritic cell vaccination. About the study: Dendritic cell vaccination trial patients had either newly diagnosed or recurrent glioblastoma. Between the early 2000s and the early 2010s, patients got autologous tumor lysate-pulsed dendritic cell vaccines.

TCRdb's table, derived via immunoSEQ multiplex PCR, lists solely in-frame clones and lacks some. Seen here are about 96,000 clones, roughly three quarters observed once, and the top ten hold nearly 6%. Study conclusions and caveats: Estimated pretreatment TIL content predicted outcome after dendritic cell vaccination.

The TCR comes from a human donor with glioblastoma. The genes are TRBV7-2 and TRBJ1-5, with a tentative D call TRBD1 (6 bases). Sequencing was performed on blood, taken before dendritic cell vaccination. As DNA, the CDR3 is TGTGCCAGCAGCTTTCCTCAGGGGAGTGGTGGCAATCAGCCCCAGCATTTT. Amino acid sequence: CASSFPQGSGGNQPQHF.